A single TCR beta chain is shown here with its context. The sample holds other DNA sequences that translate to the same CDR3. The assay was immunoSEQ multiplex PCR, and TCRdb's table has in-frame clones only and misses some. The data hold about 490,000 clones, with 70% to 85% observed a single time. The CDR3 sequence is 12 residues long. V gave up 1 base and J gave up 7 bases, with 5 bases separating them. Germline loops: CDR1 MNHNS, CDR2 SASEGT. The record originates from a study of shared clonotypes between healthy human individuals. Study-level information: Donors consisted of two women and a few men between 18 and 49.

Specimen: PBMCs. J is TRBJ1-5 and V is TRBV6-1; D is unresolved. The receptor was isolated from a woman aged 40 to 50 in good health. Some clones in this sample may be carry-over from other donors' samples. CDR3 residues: CASSEVGQPQHF. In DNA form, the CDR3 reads TGTGCCAGCAGTGAAGTTGGGCAGCCCCAGCATTTT.